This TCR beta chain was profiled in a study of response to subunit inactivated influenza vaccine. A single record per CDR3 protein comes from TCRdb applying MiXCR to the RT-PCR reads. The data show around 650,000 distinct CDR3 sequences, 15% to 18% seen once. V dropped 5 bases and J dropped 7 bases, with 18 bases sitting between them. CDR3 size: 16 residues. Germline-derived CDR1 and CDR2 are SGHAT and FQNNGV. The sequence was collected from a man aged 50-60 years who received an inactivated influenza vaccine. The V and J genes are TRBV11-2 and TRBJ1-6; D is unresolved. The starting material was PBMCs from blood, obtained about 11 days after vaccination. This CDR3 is CASSPASRDWNSPLHF. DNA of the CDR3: TGTGCCAGCAGCCCGGCGAGCAGAGATTGGAATTCACCCCTCCACTTT.